This TCR beta chain comes out of a study of blood T cell repertoires in COVID-19. Study details: Sites in the United States, Italy and Spain provided acute and convalescent COVID-19 samples. Sources were T cells, B-cell-depleted T cells, or PBMCs; the material itself was cDNA or gDNA.

This CDR3 spans 13 amino acids. Deletions cut 1 base from V and 1 base from J, with 6 bases between. Germline assignment: CDR1 SGHRS and CDR2 YFSETQ. The authors' processing: Estimation of nucleated cell counts relied on the amplification of reference gene primers. Produced via immunoSEQ multiplex PCR; TCRdb's table is partial and in-frame only. Clone size and the V and J calls come from that table; the DNA yielded D and trimming. The sample holds 70,000 or so clones; 75% to 90% are singletons and the top ten take roughly 35%. Input material: peripheral blood. V is TRBV5-1 and J is TRBJ2-7; D unclear. The TCR sequence derives from a woman of 80 years or more with active or convalescent COVID-19. The DNA of the CDR3 is TGCGCCAGCAGCTTGCAGGTTTCCTACGAGCAGTACTTC. This encodes CASSLQVSYEQYF.